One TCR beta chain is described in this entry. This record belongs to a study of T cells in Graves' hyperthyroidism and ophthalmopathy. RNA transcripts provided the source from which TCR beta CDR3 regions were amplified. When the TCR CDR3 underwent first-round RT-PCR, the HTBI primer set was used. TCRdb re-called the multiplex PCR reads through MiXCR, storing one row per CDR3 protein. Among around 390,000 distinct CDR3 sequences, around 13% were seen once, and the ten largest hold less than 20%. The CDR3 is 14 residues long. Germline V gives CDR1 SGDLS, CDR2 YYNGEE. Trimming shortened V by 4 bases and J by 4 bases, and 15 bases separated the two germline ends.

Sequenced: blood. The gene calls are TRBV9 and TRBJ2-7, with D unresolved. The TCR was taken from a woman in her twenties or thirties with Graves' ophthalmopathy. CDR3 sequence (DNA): TGTGCCAGCAGCCCACTCCCATCGCGGTACGAGCAGTACTTC. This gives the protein CASSPLPSRYEQYF.